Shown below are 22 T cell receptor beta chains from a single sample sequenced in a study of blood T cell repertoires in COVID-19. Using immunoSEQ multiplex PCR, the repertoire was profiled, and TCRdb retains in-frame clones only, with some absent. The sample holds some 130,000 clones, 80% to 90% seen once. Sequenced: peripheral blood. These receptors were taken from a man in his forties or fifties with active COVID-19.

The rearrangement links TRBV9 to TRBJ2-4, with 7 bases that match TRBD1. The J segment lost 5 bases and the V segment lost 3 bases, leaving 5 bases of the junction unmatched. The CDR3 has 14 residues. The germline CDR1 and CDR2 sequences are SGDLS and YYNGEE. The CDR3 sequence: CASSAGTVQNIQYF. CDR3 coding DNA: TGTGCCAGCAGCGCCGGGACAGTCCAAAACATTCAGTACTTC.

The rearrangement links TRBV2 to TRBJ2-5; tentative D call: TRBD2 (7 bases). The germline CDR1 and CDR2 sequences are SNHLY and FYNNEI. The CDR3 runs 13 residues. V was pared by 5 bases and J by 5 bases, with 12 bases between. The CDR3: CASSPAGAETQYF. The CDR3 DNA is TGTGCCAGCAGTCCCGCGGGGGCCGAGACCCAGTACTTC.

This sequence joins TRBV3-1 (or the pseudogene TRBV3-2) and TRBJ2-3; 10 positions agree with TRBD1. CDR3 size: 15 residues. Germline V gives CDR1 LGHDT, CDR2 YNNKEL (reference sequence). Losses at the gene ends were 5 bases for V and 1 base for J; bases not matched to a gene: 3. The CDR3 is CASSWTGGGTDTQYF. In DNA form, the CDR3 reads TGTGCCAGCAGCTGGACAGGGGGTGGCACAGATACGCAGTATTTT.

CDR3 sequence: CASSQAGGAIANEQFF. The CDR3 DNA reads as TGTGCCAGCAGCCAAGCCGGGGGGGCCATAGCGAATGAGCAGTTCTTC. This chain links TRBV3-1 (or the pseudogene TRBV3-2) with TRBJ2-1; 8 nucleotides align to TRBD2. This CDR3 has 16 residues. The ends lost 1 base at V and 7 bases at J; junction bases unmatched: 9. Germline loops: CDR1 LGHDT, CDR2 YNNKEL (reference sequence).

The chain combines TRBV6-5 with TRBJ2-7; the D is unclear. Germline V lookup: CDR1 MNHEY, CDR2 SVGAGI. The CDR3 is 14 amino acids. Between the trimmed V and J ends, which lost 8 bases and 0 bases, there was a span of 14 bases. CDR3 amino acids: CASFSTYRSYEQYF. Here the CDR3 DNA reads TGTGCCAGCTTTTCCACATACCGCTCCTACGAGCAGTACTTC.

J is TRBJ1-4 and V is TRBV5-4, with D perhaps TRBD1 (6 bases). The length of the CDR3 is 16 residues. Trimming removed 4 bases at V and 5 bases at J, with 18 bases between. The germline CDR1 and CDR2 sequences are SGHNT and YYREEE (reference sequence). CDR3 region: CASSPGVLGSNEKLFF. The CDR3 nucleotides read TGTGCCAGCAGCCCAGGGGTTCTTGGTAGCAATGAAAAACTGTTTTTT.

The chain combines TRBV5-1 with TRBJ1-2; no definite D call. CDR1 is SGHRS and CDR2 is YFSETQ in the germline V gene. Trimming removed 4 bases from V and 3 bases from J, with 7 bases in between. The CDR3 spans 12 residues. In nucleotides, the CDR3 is TGCGCCAGCAGCCCAGAATACTATGGCTACACCTTC. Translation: CASSPEYYGYTF.

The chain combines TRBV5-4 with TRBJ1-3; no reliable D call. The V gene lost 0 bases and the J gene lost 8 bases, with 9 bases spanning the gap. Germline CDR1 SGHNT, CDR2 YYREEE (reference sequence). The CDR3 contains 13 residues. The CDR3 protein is CASSLAGIHTIYF. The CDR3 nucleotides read TGTGCCAGCAGCTTGGCGGGGATTCACACCATATATTTT.

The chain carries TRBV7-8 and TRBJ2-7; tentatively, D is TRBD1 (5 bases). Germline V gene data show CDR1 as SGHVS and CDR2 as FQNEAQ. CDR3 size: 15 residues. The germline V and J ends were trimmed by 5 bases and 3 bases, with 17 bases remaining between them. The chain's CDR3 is CASSPGHPLHYEQYF. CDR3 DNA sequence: TGTGCCAGCAGCCCCGGACACCCCTTACACTACGAGCAGTACTTC. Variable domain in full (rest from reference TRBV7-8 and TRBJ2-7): GAGVSQSPRYKVAKRGQDVALRCDPISGHVSLFWYQQALGQGPEFLTYFQNEAQLDKSGLPSDRFFAERPEGSVSTLKIQRTQQEDSAVYLCASSPGHPLHYEQYFGPGTRLTVT.

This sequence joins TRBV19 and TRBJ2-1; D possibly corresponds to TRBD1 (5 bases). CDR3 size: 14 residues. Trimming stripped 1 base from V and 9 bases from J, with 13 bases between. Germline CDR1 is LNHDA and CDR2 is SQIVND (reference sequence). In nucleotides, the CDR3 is TGTGCCAGTAGTATAGGGGGCGGCTATACTGAGCAGTTCTTC. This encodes CASSIGGGYTEQFF.

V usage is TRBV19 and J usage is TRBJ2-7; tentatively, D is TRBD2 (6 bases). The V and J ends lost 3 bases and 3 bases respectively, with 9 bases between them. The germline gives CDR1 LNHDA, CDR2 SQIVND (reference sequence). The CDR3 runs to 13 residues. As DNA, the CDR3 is TGTGCCAGTAGTATCCAGGGAGGCTACGAGCAGTACTTC. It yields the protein CASSIQGGYEQYF.

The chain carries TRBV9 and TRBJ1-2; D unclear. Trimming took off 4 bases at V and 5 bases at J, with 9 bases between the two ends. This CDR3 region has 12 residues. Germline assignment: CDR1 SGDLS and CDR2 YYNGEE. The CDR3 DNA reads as TGTGCCAGCAGCCAGGCGGGGTATGGCTACACCTTC. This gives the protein CASSQAGYGYTF.

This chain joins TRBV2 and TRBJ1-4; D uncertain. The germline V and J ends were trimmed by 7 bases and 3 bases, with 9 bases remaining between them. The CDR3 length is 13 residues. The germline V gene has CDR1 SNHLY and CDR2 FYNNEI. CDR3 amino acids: CASKRTANEKLFF. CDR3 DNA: TGTGCCAGCAAGAGGACTGCTAATGAAAAACTGTTTTTT.

CDR3 DNA: TGCGCCAGCAGCCAGGGACTAGCGGAAGGGACCCAGTACTTC. Translation gives CASSQGLAEGTQYF. The chain uses TRBV5-1 and TRBJ2-5; 11 bases line up with TRBD2. Germline lookup yields CDR1 SGHRS and CDR2 YFSETQ. The CDR3 runs 14 residues. With 4 bases clipped from V and 7 bases from J, the junction kept 6 bases outside the gene matches.

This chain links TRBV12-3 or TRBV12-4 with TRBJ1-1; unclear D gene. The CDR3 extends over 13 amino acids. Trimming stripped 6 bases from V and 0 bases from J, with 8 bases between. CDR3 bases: TGTGCCAGCAGCTCTAGGATGAACACTGAAGCTTTCTTT. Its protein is CASSSRMNTEAFF.

The CDR3 loop is CASTPTGGNTIYF. As DNA, the CDR3 is TGTGCCAGTACCCCGACAGGTGGAAACACCATATATTTT. The gene calls are TRBV19 and TRBJ1-3; maybe TRBD1 (6 bases). The germline V and J ends were trimmed by 7 bases and 3 bases, with 10 bases remaining between them. The germline CDR1 and CDR2 sequences are LNHDA and SQIVND (reference sequence). The CDR3 loop spans 13 amino acids.

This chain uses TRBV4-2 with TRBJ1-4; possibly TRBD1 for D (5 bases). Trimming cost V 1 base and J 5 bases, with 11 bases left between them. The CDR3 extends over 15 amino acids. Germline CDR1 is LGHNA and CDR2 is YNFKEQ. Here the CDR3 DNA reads TGTGCCAGCAGCCAAGTCGGGCAGGGCAATGAAAAACTGTTTTTT. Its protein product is CASSQVGQGNEKLFF.

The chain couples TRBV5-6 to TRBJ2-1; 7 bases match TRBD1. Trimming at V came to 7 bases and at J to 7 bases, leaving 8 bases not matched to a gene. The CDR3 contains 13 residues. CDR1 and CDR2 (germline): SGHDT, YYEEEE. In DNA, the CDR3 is TGTGCCAGCTCGACAGGGCCGAAAAATGAGCAGTTCTTC. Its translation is CASSTGPKNEQFF.

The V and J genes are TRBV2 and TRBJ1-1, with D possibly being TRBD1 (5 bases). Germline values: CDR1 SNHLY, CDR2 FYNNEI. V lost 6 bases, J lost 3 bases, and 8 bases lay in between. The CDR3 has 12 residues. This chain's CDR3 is CASRGLHTEAFF. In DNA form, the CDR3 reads TGTGCCAGCAGGGGGCTACACACTGAAGCTTTCTTT.

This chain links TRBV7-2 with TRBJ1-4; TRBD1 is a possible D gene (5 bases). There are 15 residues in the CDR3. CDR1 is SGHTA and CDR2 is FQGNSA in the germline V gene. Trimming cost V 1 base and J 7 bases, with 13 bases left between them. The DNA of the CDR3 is TGTGCCAGCAGCTTAGGGGGCGGGGCTGGTGAAAAACTGTTTTTT. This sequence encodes CASSLGGGAGEKLFF.

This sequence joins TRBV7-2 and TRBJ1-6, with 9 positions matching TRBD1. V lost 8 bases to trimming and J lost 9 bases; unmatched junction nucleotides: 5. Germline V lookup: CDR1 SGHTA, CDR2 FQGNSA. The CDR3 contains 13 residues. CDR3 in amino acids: CASQTGGSSPLHF. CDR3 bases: TGTGCCAGCCAAACAGGGGGCAGTTCACCCCTCCACTTT.

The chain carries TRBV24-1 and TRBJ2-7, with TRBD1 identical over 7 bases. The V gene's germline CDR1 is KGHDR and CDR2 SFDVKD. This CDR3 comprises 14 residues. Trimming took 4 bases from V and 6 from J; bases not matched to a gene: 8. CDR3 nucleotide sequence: TGTGCCACCAGTGACCCTGACAGGGTAGGCGAGCAGTACTTC. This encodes CATSDPDRVGEQYF.